These T cell receptor beta chains were read from a single sample in a study of metastatic and nonmetastatic thyroid tumors. TCRdb used MiXCR to call clones anew from the PCR reads. In the table there are 15,000 to 20,000 clones, around a third of which are singletons. Sequencing used tumor tissue. Receptors were obtained from a male donor with papillary thyroid cancer or a benign thyroid nodule (not recorded which). Some clones in this sample may be carry-over from other donors' samples. CDR3s include the opening cysteine and the closing phenylalanine or tryptophan. Fields, in order: V gene, clone size, D gene, J gene, CDR3 DNA, CDR3 protein. A D gene is named only where the DNA matches it firmly. Only some rows state a clone size, as once, few, many or a class for expanded clones.

v_gene: TRBV28; abundance: -; d_gene: -; j_gene: TRBJ1-1; CDR3nt: TGTGCCAGCCTACGGGAGGGGATAGACACTGAAGCTTTCTTT; CDR3aa: CASLREGIDTEAFF
v_gene: TRBV5-1; abundance: -; d_gene: -; j_gene: TRBJ2-1; CDR3nt: TGCGCCAGCAGCTTTGGAGCGGGTGTCTACAATGAGCAGTTCTTC; CDR3aa: CASSFGAGVYNEQFF
v_gene: TRBV27; abundance: medium-sized; d_gene: -; j_gene: TRBJ1-6; CDR3nt: TGTGCCAGCAGTCCCTTTTTGGGTGAGTGGAATTCACCCCTCCACTTT; CDR3aa: CASSPFLGEWNSPLHF
v_gene: TRBV6-1; abundance: many; d_gene: -; j_gene: TRBJ2-7; CDR3nt: TGTGCCAGCACTAGACAGGATCCCTACGAGCAGTACTTC; CDR3aa: CASTRQDPYEQYF
v_gene: TRBV11-2; abundance: -; d_gene: TRBD1; j_gene: TRBJ2-7; CDR3nt: TGTGCCAGCAGCACAGGGGGACGTCTCGAGCAGTACTTC; CDR3aa: CASSTGGRLEQYF
v_gene: TRBV6-5; abundance: few; d_gene: -; j_gene: TRBJ1-2; CDR3nt: TGTGCCAGCAGCTCTCGGACGGTAGGCTATGGCTACACCTTC; CDR3aa: CASSSRTVGYGYTF
v_gene: TRBV20-1; abundance: medium-sized; d_gene: -; j_gene: TRBJ2-7; CDR3nt: TGCAGTGCTCCTACCCGGTGGGAGCAGTACTTC; CDR3aa: CSAPTRWEQYF
v_gene: TRBV6-1; abundance: few; d_gene: -; j_gene: TRBJ2-2; CDR3nt: TGTGCCAGCAGTCAATTAGGGGTGAACACCGGGGAGCTGTTTTTT; CDR3aa: CASSQLGVNTGELFF
v_gene: TRBV6-1; abundance: few; d_gene: -; j_gene: TRBJ1-2; CDR3nt: TGTGCCAGCAGTGAACAGGAAGCCCGCTATGGCTACACCTTC; CDR3aa: CASSEQEARYGYTF
v_gene: TRBV19; abundance: few; d_gene: -; j_gene: TRBJ1-6; CDR3nt: TGTGCCAGTAGTATTCCAGGGGCCGATAATTCACCCCTCCACTTT; CDR3aa: CASSIPGADNSPLHF
v_gene: TRBV15; abundance: many; d_gene: -; j_gene: TRBJ1-3; CDR3nt: TGTGCCACCAGCAGAGGCAGGTTTTCTGGAAACACCATATATTTT; CDR3aa: CATSRGRFSGNTIYF
v_gene: TRBV4-1; abundance: -; d_gene: -; j_gene: TRBJ1-2; CDR3nt: TGCGCCAGCAGCCAGATTGACAGAGACTCCTATGGCTACACCTTC; CDR3aa: CASSQIDRDSYGYTF